The source of this TCR beta chain is a study of blood T cells in healthy people across ages. The sample holds a few counts of this clonotype. The antigen is not known. There are 13 residues in the CDR3. The germline V gene encodes CDR1 SGHTA and CDR2 FQGNSA. V was pared by 2 bases and J by 6 bases, with 10 bases between. Through a sample-barcoded 5' primer and a J-beta primer mix, a second PCR was run for roughly 7 to 12 cycles. Via MiXCR, TCRdb re-called the 5' RACE reads, giving one row per CDR3 protein. The data contain hundreds of thousands of distinct CDR3 sequences, roughly 26% of them seen just once; the ten biggest clones take up 3%. Broader study findings: Per million T cells, TCR beta diversity dropped roughly linearly as age increased. Unknown CMV status may confound age-related changes in expanded clones.

These records were also assigned to another study, of T cells of mothers and their children. From that report: The donors comprised more than five children and their three healthy Caucasian mothers.

The TCR comes from a boy between 10 and 17 years old in good health. V and J are TRBV7-2 and TRBJ1-2; possibly TRBD1 for D (5 bases). The material sequenced was blood. CDR3 sequence: CASSLQRGDGYTF. The CDR3 DNA reads as TGTGCCAGCAGCTTACAGAGGGGTGATGGCTACACCTTC.